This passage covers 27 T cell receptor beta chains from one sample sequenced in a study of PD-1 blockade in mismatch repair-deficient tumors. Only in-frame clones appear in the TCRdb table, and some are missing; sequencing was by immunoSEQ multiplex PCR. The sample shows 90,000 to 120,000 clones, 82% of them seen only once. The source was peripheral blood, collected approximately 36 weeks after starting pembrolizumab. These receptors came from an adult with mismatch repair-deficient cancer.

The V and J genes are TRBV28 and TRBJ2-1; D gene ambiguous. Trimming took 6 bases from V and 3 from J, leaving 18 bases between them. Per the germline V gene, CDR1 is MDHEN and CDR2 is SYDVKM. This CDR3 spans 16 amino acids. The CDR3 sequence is CASRDPTEKNYNEQFF. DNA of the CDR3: TGTGCCAGCAGAGACCCGACCGAGAAGAACTACAATGAGCAGTTCTTC.

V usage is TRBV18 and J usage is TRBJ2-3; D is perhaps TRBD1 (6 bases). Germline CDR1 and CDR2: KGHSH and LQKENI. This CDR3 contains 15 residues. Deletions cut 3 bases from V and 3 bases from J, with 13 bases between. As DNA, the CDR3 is TGTGCCAGCTCACCTGAGGGGACATTTACAGATACGCAGTATTTT. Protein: CASSPEGTFTDTQYF. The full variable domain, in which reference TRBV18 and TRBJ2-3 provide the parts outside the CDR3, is NAGVMQNPRHLVRRRGQEARLRCSPMKGHSHVYWYRQLPEEGLKFMVYLQKENIIDESGMPKERFSAEFPKEGPSILRIQQVVRGDSAAYFCASSPEGTFTDTQYFGPGTRLTVL.

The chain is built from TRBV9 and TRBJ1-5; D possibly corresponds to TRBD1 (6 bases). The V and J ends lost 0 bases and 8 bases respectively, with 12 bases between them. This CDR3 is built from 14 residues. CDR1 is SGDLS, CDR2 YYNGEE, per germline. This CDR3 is CASSVEGGLKPQHF. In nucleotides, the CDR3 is TGTGCCAGCAGCGTAGAGGGGGGGCTAAAGCCCCAGCATTTT.

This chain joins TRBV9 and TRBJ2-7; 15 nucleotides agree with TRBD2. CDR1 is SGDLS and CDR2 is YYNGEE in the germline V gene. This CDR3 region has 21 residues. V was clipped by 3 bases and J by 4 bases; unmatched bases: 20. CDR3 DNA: TGTGCCAGCAGCGAGGACCTCTGGACTAGCGGGAGGGCCAAGCCCCCTTACGAGCAGTACTTC. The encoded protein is CASSEDLWTSGRAKPPYEQYF.

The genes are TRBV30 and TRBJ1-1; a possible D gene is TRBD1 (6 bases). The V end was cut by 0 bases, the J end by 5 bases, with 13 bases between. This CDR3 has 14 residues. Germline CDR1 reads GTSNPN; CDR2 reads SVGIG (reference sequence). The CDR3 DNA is TGTGCCTGGAGTGTGCCGGGGGCGCGGACTGAAGCTTTCTTT. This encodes CAWSVPGARTEAFF.

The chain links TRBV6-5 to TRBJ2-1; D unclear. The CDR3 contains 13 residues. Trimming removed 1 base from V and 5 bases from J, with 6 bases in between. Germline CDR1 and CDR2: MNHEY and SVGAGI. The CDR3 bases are TGTGCCAGCAGTTACTTGTGGCACAATGAGCAGTTCTTC. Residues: CASSYLWHNEQFF.

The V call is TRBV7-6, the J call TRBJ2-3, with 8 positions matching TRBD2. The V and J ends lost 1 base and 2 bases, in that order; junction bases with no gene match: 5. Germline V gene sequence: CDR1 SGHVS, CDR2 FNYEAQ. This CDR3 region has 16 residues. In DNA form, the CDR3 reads TGTGCCAGCAGCTTAGGTGGCGGGAGGAACACAGATACGCAGTATTTT. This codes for CASSLGGGRNTDTQYF. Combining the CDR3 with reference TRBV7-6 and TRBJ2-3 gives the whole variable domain GAGVSQSPRYKVTKRGQDVALRCDPISGHVSLYWYRQALGQGPEFLTYFNYEAQQDKSGLPNDRFSAERPEGSISTLTIQRTEQRDSAMYRCASSLGGGRNTDTQYFGPGTRLTVL.

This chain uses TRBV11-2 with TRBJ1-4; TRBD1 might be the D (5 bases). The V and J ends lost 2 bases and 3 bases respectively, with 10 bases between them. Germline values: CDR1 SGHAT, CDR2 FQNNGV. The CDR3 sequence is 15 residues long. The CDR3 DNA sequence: TGTGCCAGCAGCTTATTCCGGGGCTCTAATGAAAAACTGTTTTTT. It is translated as CASSLFRGSNEKLFF.

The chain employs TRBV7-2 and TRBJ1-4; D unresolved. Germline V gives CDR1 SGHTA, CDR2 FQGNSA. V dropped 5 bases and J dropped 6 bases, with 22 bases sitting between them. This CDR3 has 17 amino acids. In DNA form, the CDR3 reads TGTGCCAGCAGCAAATTCCTGAAGAGGCGGGAACATGAAAAACTGTTTTTT. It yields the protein CASSKFLKRREHEKLFF.

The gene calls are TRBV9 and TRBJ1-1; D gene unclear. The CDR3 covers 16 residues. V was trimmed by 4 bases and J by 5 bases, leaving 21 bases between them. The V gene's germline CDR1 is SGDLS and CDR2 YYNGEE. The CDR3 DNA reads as TGTGCCAGCAGCCCGGTGGGAGGTAAGGGATCTACTGAAGCTTTCTTT. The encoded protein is CASSPVGGKGSTEAFF. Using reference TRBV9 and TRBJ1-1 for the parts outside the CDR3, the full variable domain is DSGVTQTPKHLITATGQRVTLRCSPRSGDLSVYWYQQSLDQGLQFLIQYYNGEERAKGNILERFSAQQFPDLHSELNLSSLELGDSALYFCASSPVGGKGSTEAFFGQGTRLTVV.

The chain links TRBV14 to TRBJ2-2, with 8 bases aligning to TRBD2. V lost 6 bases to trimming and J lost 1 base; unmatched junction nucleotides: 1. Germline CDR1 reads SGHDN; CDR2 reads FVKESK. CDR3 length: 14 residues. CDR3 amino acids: CASRTSGNTGELFF. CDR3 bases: TGTGCCAGCAGAACTAGCGGGAACACCGGGGAGCTGTTTTTT.

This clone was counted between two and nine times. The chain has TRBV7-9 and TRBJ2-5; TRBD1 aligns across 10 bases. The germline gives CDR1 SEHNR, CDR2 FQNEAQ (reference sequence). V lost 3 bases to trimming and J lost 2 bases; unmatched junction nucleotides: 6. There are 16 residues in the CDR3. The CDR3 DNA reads TGTGCCAGCAGCTTTCAGGACAGGGGGACTCAAGAGACCCAGTACTTC. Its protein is CASSFQDRGTQETQYF.

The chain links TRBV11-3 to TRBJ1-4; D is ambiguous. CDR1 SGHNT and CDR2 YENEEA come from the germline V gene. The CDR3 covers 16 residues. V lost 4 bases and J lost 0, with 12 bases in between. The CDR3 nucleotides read TGTGCCAGCAGCTCTAGTGGAGGTGCAACTAATGAAAAACTGTTTTTT. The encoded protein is CASSSSGGATNEKLFF.

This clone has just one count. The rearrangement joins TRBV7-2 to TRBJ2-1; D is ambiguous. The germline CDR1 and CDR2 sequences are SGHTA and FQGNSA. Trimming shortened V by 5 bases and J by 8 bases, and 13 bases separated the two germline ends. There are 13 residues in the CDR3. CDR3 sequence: CASSLDRWDEQFF. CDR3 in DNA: TGTGCCAGCAGCCTCGACCGTTGGGATGAGCAGTTCTTC.

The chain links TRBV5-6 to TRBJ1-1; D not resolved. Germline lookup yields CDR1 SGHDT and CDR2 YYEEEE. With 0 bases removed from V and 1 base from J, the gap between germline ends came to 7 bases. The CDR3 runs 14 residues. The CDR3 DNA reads TGTGCCAGCAGCTTGGAAGCGGGGAACACTGAAGCTTTCTTT. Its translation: CASSLEAGNTEAFF.

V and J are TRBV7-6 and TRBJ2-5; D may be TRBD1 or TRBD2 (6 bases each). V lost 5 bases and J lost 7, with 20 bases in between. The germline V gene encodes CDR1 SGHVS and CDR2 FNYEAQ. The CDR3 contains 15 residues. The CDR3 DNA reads TGTGCCAGCAGCCTTTTAGCAGGGGACTCGGCGACCCAGTACTTC. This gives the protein CASSLLAGDSATQYF.

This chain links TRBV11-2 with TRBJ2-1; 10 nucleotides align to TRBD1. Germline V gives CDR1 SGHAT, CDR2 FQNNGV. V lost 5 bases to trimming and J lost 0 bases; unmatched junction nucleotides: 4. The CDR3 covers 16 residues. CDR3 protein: CASSPWDRGSYNEQFF. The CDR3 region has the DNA TGTGCCAGCAGCCCCTGGGACAGGGGCTCCTACAATGAGCAGTTCTTC.

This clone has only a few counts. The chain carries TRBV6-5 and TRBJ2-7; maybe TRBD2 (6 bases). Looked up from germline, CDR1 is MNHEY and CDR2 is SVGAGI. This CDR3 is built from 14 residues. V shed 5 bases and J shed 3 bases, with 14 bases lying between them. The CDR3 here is CASSISTRNYEQYF. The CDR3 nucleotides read TGTGCCAGCAGTATCTCGACTAGGAACTACGAGCAGTACTTC.

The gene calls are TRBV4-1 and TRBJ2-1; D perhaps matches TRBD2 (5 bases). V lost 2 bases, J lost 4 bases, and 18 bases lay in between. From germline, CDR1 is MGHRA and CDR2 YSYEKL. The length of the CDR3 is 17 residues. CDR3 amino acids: CASSQTISVERYNEQFF. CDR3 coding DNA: TGCGCCAGCAGCCAAACGATTAGCGTGGAGCGTTACAATGAGCAGTTCTTC.

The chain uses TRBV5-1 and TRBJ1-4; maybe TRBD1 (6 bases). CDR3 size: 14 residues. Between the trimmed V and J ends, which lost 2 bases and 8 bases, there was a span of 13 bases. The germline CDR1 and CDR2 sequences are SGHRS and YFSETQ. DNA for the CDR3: TGCGCCAGCAGCTTAGGAGCAGGGGAGGAAAAACTGTTTTTT. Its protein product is CASSLGAGEEKLFF.

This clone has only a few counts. CDR3 amino acids: CSGGPRVETQYF. The DNA for the CDR3 is TGCAGCGGCGGACCTAGGGTGGAGACCCAGTACTTC. The chain has TRBV29-1 and TRBJ2-5; D unclear. V lost 7 bases, J lost 5 bases, and 14 bases lay in between. There are 12 residues in the CDR3. Germline CDR1 reads SQVTM; CDR2 reads ANQGSEA.

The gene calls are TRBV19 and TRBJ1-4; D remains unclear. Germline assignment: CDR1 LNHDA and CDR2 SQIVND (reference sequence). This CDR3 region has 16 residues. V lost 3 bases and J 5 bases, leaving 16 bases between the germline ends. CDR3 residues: CASSIARSVANEKLFF. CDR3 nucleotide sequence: TGTGCCAGTAGTATTGCAAGGTCAGTTGCGAATGAAAAACTGTTTTTT.

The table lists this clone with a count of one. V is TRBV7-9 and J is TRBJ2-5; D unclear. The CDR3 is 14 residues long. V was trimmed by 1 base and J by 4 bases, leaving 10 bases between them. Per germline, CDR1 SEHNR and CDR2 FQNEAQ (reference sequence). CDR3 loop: CASSLGAGTETQYF. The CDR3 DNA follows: TGTGCCAGCAGCTTAGGGGCAGGAACAGAGACCCAGTACTTC.

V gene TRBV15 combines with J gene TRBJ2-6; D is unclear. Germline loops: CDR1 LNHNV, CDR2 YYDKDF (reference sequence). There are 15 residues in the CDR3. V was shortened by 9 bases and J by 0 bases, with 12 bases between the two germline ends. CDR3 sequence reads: CATQDPHSGANVLTF. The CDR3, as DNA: TGTGCCACTCAGGACCCTCACTCTGGGGCCAACGTCCTGACTTTC. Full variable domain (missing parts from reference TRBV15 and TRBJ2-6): DAMVIQNPRYQVTQFGKPVTLSCSQTLNHNVMYWYQQKSSQAPKLLFHYYDKDFNNEADTPDNFQSRRPNTSFCFLDIRSPGLGDTAMYLCATQDPHSGANVLTFGAGSRLTVL.

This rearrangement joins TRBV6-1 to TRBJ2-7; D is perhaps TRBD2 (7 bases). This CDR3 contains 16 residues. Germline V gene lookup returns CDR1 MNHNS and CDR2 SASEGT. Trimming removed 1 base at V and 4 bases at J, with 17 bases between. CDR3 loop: CASSEDAGAGVYEQYF. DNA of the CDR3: TGTGCCAGCAGTGAAGACGCGGGGGCGGGAGTGTACGAGCAGTACTTC.

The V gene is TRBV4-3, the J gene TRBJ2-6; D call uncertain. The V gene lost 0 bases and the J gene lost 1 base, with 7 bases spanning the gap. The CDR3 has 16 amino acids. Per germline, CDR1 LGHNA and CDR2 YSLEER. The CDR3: CASSQESGSGANVLTF. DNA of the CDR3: TGCGCCAGCAGCCAAGAATCTGGGTCTGGGGCCAACGTCCTGACTTTC.

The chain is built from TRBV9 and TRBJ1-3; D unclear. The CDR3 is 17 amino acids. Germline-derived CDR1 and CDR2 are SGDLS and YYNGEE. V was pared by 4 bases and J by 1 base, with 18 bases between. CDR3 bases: TGTGCCAGCAGCCCCCCTTCGGCGAGTGTTTCTGGAAACACCATATATTTT. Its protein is CASSPPSASVSGNTIYF. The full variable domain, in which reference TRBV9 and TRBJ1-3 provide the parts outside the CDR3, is DSGVTQTPKHLITATGQRVTLRCSPRSGDLSVYWYQQSLDQGLQFLIQYYNGEERAKGNILERFSAQQFPDLHSELNLSSLELGDSALYFCASSPPSASVSGNTIYFGEGSWLTVV.